Sequencing of this T cell receptor beta chain was carried out in a study of T cell responses to AZD1222 COVID-19 vaccine. Produced via immunoSEQ multiplex PCR; TCRdb's table is partial and in-frame only. The repertoire holds about 92,000 clones, with roughly 87% as singletons. The germline CDR1 and CDR2 sequences are KGHSH and LQKENI. The V end lost 3 bases, the J end lost 3 bases, and 11 bases lay between the germline ends. This CDR3 region has 14 residues. To note about this clone: Its antigen is unidentified.

Whole-study findings and limits: Only five or six individuals given AZD1222 were seropositive at baseline. Scientists sampled the repertoires only once the peak T cell response had passed. The donor group comprised mostly white British people and more females; the analysis possibly underestimated clonal diversity.

This chain links TRBV18 with TRBJ1-1; D is perhaps TRBD1 (6 bases). The sequencing used peripheral blood, collected on day 0 of AZD1222 vaccination. The source of this sequence is an adult in good health. The CDR3 DNA follows: TGTGCCAGCTCACCCAGGGGCGGGGACACTGAAGCTTTCTTT. Amino acid sequence: CASSPRGGDTEAFF.